Shown below are 9 T cell receptor beta chains from a single sample sequenced in a study of T-cell memory formation after mild COVID-19. TCRdb fed the 5' RACE reads into MiXCR, producing one record per CDR3 protein. The repertoire holds fewer than 650,000 distinct CDR3 sequences, about 20% seen once, with 7.5% to 9.5% in the top ten. The sample was PBMCs or a T cell subset sorted from them (not recorded which). Receptors originate from an adult woman who had mild COVID-19 (a few samples of this study predate the infection). Cell type and time point are not known.

About this clonotype itself: The missing conserved phenylalanine or tryptophan at the end of this CDR3 makes a read error likely. It is unclear where the CDR3 begins or ends on the DNA, so no DNA is shown, and the CDR3 is as TCRdb lists it. The chain uses TRBV4-2 and TRBJ2-1; TRBD2, the D gene given by the table, was not confirmed from the DNA. Germline V lookup: CDR1 LGHNA, CDR2 YNFKEQ. The CDR3 has 13 amino acids, counting both end residues. The CDR3 sequence is CASSAYRLAGSSG.

This clonotype turned up a few times. This chain uses TRBV15 with TRBJ2-1; 12 bases line up with TRBD2. The germline V gene has CDR1 LNHNV and CDR2 YYDKDF (reference sequence). V shed 2 bases and J 9 bases; nucleotides not matched to a gene: 8. CDR3 length: 16 amino acids. CDR3 in amino acids: CATSRRTSGMEGEQFF. The CDR3 DNA follows: TGTGCCACCAGCAGACGGACTAGCGGGATGGAGGGTGAGCAGTTCTTC. The full variable domain, in which reference TRBV15 and TRBJ2-1 provide the parts outside the CDR3, is DAMVIQNPRYQVTQFGKPVTLSCSQTLNHNVMYWYQQKSSQAPKLLFHYYDKDFNNEADTPDNFQSRRPNTSFCFLDIRSPGLGDTAMYLCATSRRTSGMEGEQFFGPGTRLTVL.

V gene TRBV20-1 combines with J gene TRBJ1-5; a possible D gene is TRBD1 (5 bases). CDR1 is DFQATT and CDR2 is SNEGSKA in the germline V gene (reference sequence). CDR3 length equals 13 residues. Trimming shortened V by 3 bases and J by 3 bases, and 9 bases separated the two germline ends. The CDR3 loop reads CSASSGFNQPQHF. The CDR3 DNA reads as TGCAGTGCTAGTTCAGGGTTCAATCAGCCCCAGCATTTT.

This clonotype was seen only a few times. The V call is TRBV7-3, the J call TRBJ2-2; a possible D gene is TRBD1 (5 bases). The CDR3 extends over 15 amino acids. The germline V gene encodes CDR1 SGHTA and CDR2 FQGTGA. Trimming left V 0 bases short and J 5 bases short, with 10 bases between. CDR3 loop: CASSLTPGRTGELFF. CDR3 nucleotide sequence: TGTGCCAGCAGCTTAACGCCAGGGCGTACCGGGGAGCTGTTTTTT. Complete variable domain (other parts from reference TRBV7-3 and TRBJ2-2): GAGVSQTPSNKVTEKGKYVELRCDPISGHTALYWYRQSLGQGPEFLIYFQGTGAADDSGLPNDRFFAVRPEGSVSTLKIQRTERGDSAVYLCASSLTPGRTGELFFGEGSRLTVL.

This clonotype was counted between two and nine times. The rearrangement joins TRBV5-1 to TRBJ2-1; the D gene is possibly TRBD2 (6 bases). In germline, CDR1 is SGHRS, CDR2 YFSETQ. The CDR3 sequence is 17 residues long. V lost 2 bases and J lost 9, with 24 bases in between. CDR3 in amino acids: CASSFLVAVNPWSEQFF. The CDR3 region has the DNA TGCGCCAGCAGCTTTTTAGTAGCGGTTAATCCCTGGAGTGAGCAGTTCTTC.

This rearrangement joins TRBV27 to TRBJ1-1; the D is unclear. Germline values: CDR1 MNHEY, CDR2 SMNVEV (reference sequence). CDR3 size: 16 residues. Between the trimmed V and J ends, which lost 5 bases and 3 bases, there was a span of 19 bases. The CDR3 region has the DNA TGTGCCAGCAGTCCCTGGAAAGGGAGGAGGGACACTGAAGCTTTCTTT. Translating it yields CASSPWKGRRDTEAFF.

This clonotype has only a few counts. The chain employs TRBV12-3 or TRBV12-4 and TRBJ1-3, with D unresolved. The V and J ends lost 6 bases and 0 bases respectively, with 18 bases between them. The CDR3 length is 17 residues. The CDR3 nucleotides read TGTGCCAGCAGCCCCCCCGGTAGACGGGACTCTGGAAACACCATATATTTT. Encoded protein: CASSPPGRRDSGNTIYF.

The chain employs TRBV7-8 and TRBJ2-2; D possibly corresponds to TRBD1 (5 bases). This CDR3 region has 15 residues. Germline CDR1 reads SGHVS; CDR2 reads FQNEAQ. V was cut by 2 bases and J by 5 bases, with 12 bases left in between. The CDR3 sequence is CASSLMSGRTGELFF. The DNA of the CDR3 is TGTGCCAGCAGCTTAATGTCAGGGCGTACCGGGGAGCTGTTTTTT.

The chain links TRBV7-6 to TRBJ1-1; perhaps TRBD1 as D (5 bases). Germline values: CDR1 SGHVS, CDR2 FNYEAQ. Trimming took off 5 bases at V and 1 base at J, with 11 bases between the two ends. This CDR3 has 14 amino acids. CDR3 nucleotide sequence: TGTGCCAGCAGCCACGGGACCGGGAACACTGAAGCTTTCTTT. This sequence encodes CASSHGTGNTEAFF.